This note documents a single T cell receptor beta chain sequence. Its antigen is as yet unknown. This record comes from a study of cytomegalovirus exposure and HLA in healthy donors. Study background: In a previous analysis, about 100 million unique TCR beta sequences were found from some 200 million T cells. Study observations and caveats: Later on, a genetic analysis was performed. It linked a missense variant in DCLRE1C with V- and J-gene trimming of TCR beta.

The germline V gene has CDR1 LGHNA and CDR2 YNFKEQ. The CDR3 runs 18 residues. Trimming removed 0 bases at V and 2 bases at J, with 19 bases between. The PCR employed 60 Vbeta primers together with 13 Jbeta primers. Authors' data handling: Unique TCR beta chains totaled some 81 million in a later count, with approximately 11 million of them shared. TCRdb's copy holds only in-frame clones and misses some; the assay was immunoSEQ multiplex PCR. For V, J and clone size, that table is used; D and trimming come from the DNA. The repertoire holds around 200,000 clones, with around 81% as singletons. The TCR comes from a woman aged 50 to 60 in good health and CMV-seropositive. The V and J genes are TRBV4-2 and TRBJ1-1; possible D gene TRBD1, 6 bases. Sequencing input: PBMCs. This chain's CDR3 is CASSQDLVMTGYNTEAFF. Here the CDR3 DNA reads TGTGCCAGCAGCCAAGATTTGGTGATGACAGGATATAACACTGAAGCTTTCTTT.